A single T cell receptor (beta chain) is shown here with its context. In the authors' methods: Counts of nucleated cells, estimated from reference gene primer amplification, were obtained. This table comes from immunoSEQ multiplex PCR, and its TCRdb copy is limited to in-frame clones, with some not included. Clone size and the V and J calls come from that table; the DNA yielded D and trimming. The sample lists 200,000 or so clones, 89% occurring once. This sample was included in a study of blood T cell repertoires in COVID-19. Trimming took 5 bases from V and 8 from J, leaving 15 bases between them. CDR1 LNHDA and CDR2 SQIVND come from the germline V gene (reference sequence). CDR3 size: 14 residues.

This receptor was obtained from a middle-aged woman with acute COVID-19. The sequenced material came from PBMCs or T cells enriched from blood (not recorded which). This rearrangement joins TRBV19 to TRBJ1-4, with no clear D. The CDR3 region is CASSADRIREKLFF. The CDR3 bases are TGTGCCAGTAGTGCCGACCGGATCAGGGAAAAACTGTTTTTT. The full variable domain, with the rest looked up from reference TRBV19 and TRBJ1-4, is DGGITQSPKYLFRKEGQNVTLSCEQNLNHDAMYWYRQDPGQGLRLIYYSQIVNDFQKGDIAEGYSVSREKKESFPLTVTSAQKNPTAFYLCASSADRIREKLFFGSGTQLSVL.